This entry lists 29 T cell receptor beta chains sequenced from one sample in a study of kidney transplant recipient with SARS-CoV-2 infection. TCRdb redid the calling of the reads with MiXCR, one entry per CDR3 protein. The sample contains some 220,000 distinct CDR3 sequences, 29% of which appear only once. Sequencing used a blood sample, obtained at baseline and on approximately day 120 from a kidney transplant recipient. These receptors were collected from a young adult male patient who had COVID-19 and was a kidney transplant recipient. The graft donor may have contributed some T cells.

This clonotype was detected only a few times. CDR3 residues: CASSVKSTAGKTYGYTF. The DNA of the CDR3 is TGTGCCAGCAGTGTTAAGTCCACAGCAGGAAAGACCTATGGCTACACCTTC. The gene calls are TRBV12-3 or TRBV12-4 and TRBJ1-2; no reliable D call. The CDR3 is 17 residues long. V was shortened by 5 bases and J by 4 bases, with 23 bases between the two germline ends.

Worth noting for this clonotype: This may be a read error: a much more frequent sequence differs by one nucleotide. The gene calls are TRBV20-1 and TRBJ1-2; D call uncertain. Germline CDR1 DFQATT, CDR2 SNEGSKA (reference sequence). The CDR3 loop spans 16 amino acids. CDR3 in amino acids: CSAIGVLFRKTYGHTF. The CDR3 DNA reads as TGCAGTGCTATCGGCGTGCTGTTTCGAAAGACCTATGGCCACACCTTC.

This clonotype was seen repeatedly, ten times or more. The chain joins TRBV19 to TRBJ1-2, with D tentatively TRBD1 (6 bases). Trimming left V 5 bases short and J 5 bases short, with 21 bases between. Germline values: CDR1 LNHDA, CDR2 SQIVND (reference sequence). This CDR3 is 16 amino acids long. CDR3 DNA sequence: TGTGCCAGTAGTTCAGGCGAGGGGGGAGTAAAATATGGCTACACCTTC. Translated, it gives CASSSGEGGVKYGYTF.

Only a few counts were recorded for this clonotype. The J gene is TRBJ2-1, the V gene TRBV20-1; 10 bases agree with TRBD2. The germline gives CDR1 DFQATT, CDR2 SNEGSKA (reference sequence). This CDR3 comprises 18 residues. The trim removed 6 bases at V and 0 bases at J, leaving 14 bases unmatched. CDR3 protein: CSALGLAATESSYNEQFF. The CDR3 DNA reads as TGCAGTGCCCTTGGACTAGCGGCTACCGAGAGCTCCTACAATGAGCAGTTCTTC.

The table lists this clonotype with a few counts. The CDR3: CASKRPHPRKTYGYTF. CDR3 nucleotides: TGTGCCAGCAAGCGGCCTCATCCACGAAAGACCTATGGCTACACCTTC. The chain recombines TRBV5-8 with TRBJ1-2; no firm D call. The germline V gene encodes CDR1 SGHTS and CDR2 YDEGEE. This CDR3 region has 16 residues. V was cut by 6 bases and J by 4 bases, with 22 bases left in between.

With respect to this clonotype: This may stem from a read error, because a much larger clone lies one nucleotide away. The chain combines TRBV12-3 or TRBV12-4 with TRBJ1-1, with unresolved D. This CDR3 is 10 amino acids long. CDR3 residues: CAGSRRRAFF. CDR3 nucleotide sequence: TGTGCCGGCAGTCGGCGCAGGGCTTTCTTT.

This clonotype showed up just once. The junction shows a germline mismatch at one end, possibly a read error. The rearrangement uses TRBV7-6 and TRBJ2-2, with 8 bases matching TRBD1. This CDR3 is built from 15 residues. Germline assignment: CDR1 SGHVS and CDR2 FNYEAQ. The CDR3 DNA is TGTGCCGGCAGCCCTCGACAGGGGTTCACCGGGGAGCTGTTTTTT. Translation gives CAGSPRQGFTGELFF.

This clonotype was seen many times. This chain joins TRBV25-1 and TRBJ2-2, with 9 bases aligning to TRBD1. This CDR3 spans 14 amino acids. Trimming took 4 bases from V and 6 from J; bases not matched to a gene: 3. Germline assignment: CDR1 MGHDK and CDR2 SYGVNS. The CDR3 nucleotides are TGTGCCAGCAGTGGGGACAGGGATGCCGGGGAGCTGTTTTTT. Translation: CASSGDRDAGELFF.

As regards this clonotype: One base away lies a much larger clone, so this may be a sequencing read error. The V gene is TRBV4-3, the J gene TRBJ2-2, with D possibly being TRBD2 (6 bases). Germline V gives CDR1 LGHNA, CDR2 YSLEER. This CDR3 is built from 17 residues. V was shortened by 0 bases and J by 7 bases, with 18 bases between the two germline ends. CDR3 nucleotide sequence: TGCGCCAGCAGCCAAGAAGGGGCTAGCGACCTAATCGGGGAGCTGTTTTTT. Residues: CASSQEGASDLIGELFF.

The chain carries TRBV5-4 and TRBJ1-1; TRBD1 is a possible D gene (6 bases). The CDR3 consists of 13 residues. Germline V gene data show CDR1 as SGHNT and CDR2 as YYREEE (reference sequence). V shed 5 bases and J shed 3 bases, with 11 bases lying between them. The CDR3 nucleotides read TGTGCCAGCAGAGACAGGCCTTACACTGAAGCTTTCTTT. Translating gives CASRDRPYTEAFF.

This clonotype was observed at least ten times. This chain joins TRBV12-3 or TRBV12-4 and TRBJ1-5; TRBD1 might be the D (5 bases). The CDR3 covers 15 residues. The germline V and J ends were trimmed by 3 bases and 1 base, with 10 bases remaining between them. For the CDR3, the DNA is TGTGCCAGCAGTTTCGGGACGCCGAGCAATCAGCCCCAGCATTTT. Translating gives CASSFGTPSNQPQHF.

Details on this clonotype: The germline gene is not matched at one end of the junction; a read error may be the cause. The rearrangement uses TRBV19 and TRBJ2-2; 9 bases agree with TRBD2. In germline, CDR1 is LNHDA, CDR2 SQIVND (reference sequence). The CDR3 has 17 residues. CDR3 in DNA: TGTGCCAGTACTCAACGGTTCAGCGGGAGGTTAGACCGGGGAGCTGTTTTT. Translation: CASTQRFSGRLDRGAVF.

This clonotype was recorded at least ten times. The gene calls are TRBV5-4 and TRBJ1-2; no clear D gene. CDR3 length: 16 residues. CDR1 is SGHNT, CDR2 YYREEE, per germline (reference sequence). V was clipped by 7 bases and J by 4 bases, with 23 bases between them. CDR3 nucleotides: TGTGCCAGCCTACTGTCCGTACCAGGAAAGACCTATGGCTACACCTTC. The encoded protein is CASLLSVPGKTYGYTF.

This clonotype was recorded at least ten times. The genes are TRBV11-3 and TRBJ2-1, with TRBD2 identical over 7 bases. The CDR3 is 15 amino acids. The V gene end was trimmed by 6 bases and the J gene end by 2 bases; junction bases not matched to a gene: 7. Germline CDR1 reads SGHNT; CDR2 reads YENEEA. The CDR3 DNA reads TGTGCCAGCAGTGAGCGGGGAGGGGCCTACAATGAGCAGTTCTTC. Translated: CASSERGGAYNEQFF.

As to this clonotype: This may arise from a read error, as a much more abundant clone is one base away. The chain combines TRBV20-1 with TRBJ1-2; no reliable D call. This CDR3 has 16 residues. Germline assignment: CDR1 DFQATT and CDR2 SNEGSKA (reference sequence). V gave up 5 bases and J gave up 4 bases, with 23 bases separating them. DNA of the CDR3: TGCAGTGCTTGCGTCCTGCTGTTTCGAAAGGCCTATGGCTACACCTTC. Protein product: CSACVLLFRKAYGYTF.

The sample holds many counts of this clonotype. This sequence joins TRBV12-3 or TRBV12-4 and TRBJ2-6; a possible D gene is TRBD1 (6 bases). This CDR3 has 18 amino acids. The V end was cut by 3 bases, the J end by 2 bases, with 17 bases between. CDR3 DNA sequence: TGTGCCAGCAGTTTCGTCACAGGGCTTTCCCCTGGGGCCAACGTCCTGACTTTC. Translation: CASSFVTGLSPGANVLTF.

With regard to this clonotype: Relative to the germline gene, one junction end is altered; a read error may explain this. The chain joins TRBV7-9 to TRBJ2-7; 7 nucleotides line up with TRBD1. Germline CDR1 is SEHNR and CDR2 is FQNEAQ (reference sequence). The CDR3 is 15 amino acids. The CDR3 DNA is TGTGCCAGTAGCTTAGCCCCGGGACAGTCCTACCAGCAGTACTTC. Encoded protein: CASSLAPGQSYQQYF.

This clonotype was observed many times. The gene calls are TRBV20-1 and TRBJ2-1; the match to TRBD2 covers 8 bases. Germline lookup yields CDR1 DFQATT and CDR2 SNEGSKA (reference sequence). The CDR3 has 14 amino acids. J lost 1 base, V lost 6 bases, and 5 bases had no gene match. CDR3 amino acids: CSATGLVSYNEQFF. CDR3 in DNA: TGCAGTGCGACGGGACTAGTTTCCTACAATGAGCAGTTCTTC.

This clonotype was counted a single time. A single base separates this from a much larger clone, so it may be a read error. This sequence joins TRBV19 and TRBJ1-2, with D unclear. Germline V gene data show CDR1 as LNHDA and CDR2 as SQIVND (reference sequence). The CDR3 is 17 residues long. CDR3 sequence: CTSSQLETNRKTYGYTF. The CDR3 DNA reads TGTACCAGTAGTCAGCTTGAGACAAATCGAAAGACCTATGGCTACACCTTC.

This clonotype showed up many times. The rearrangement links TRBV20-1 to TRBJ1-6; TRBD1 might be the D (6 bases). Germline CDR1 and CDR2: DFQATT and SNEGSKA (reference sequence). The length of the CDR3 is 17 residues. V dropped 0 bases and J dropped 11 bases, with 23 bases sitting between them. Here the CDR3 reads CSAREIRDKGPRTPLHF. The CDR3 DNA reads as TGCAGTGCTAGAGAGATCCGGGACAAGGGACCCCGCACACCCCTCCACTTT.

This clonotype was picked up many times. The rearrangement joins TRBV29-1 to TRBJ1-5; D is possibly TRBD1 (5 bases). The CDR3 is made up of 14 amino acids. V was shortened by 4 bases and J by 2 bases, with 12 bases between the two germline ends. Germline CDR1 SQVTM, CDR2 ANQGSEA. The CDR3 region has the DNA TGCAGCGTTGGTTTTGGAGGGGGCAATCAGCCCCAGCATTTT. Translated: CSVGFGGGNQPQHF. Full variable domain (outside the CDR3, taken from reference TRBV29-1 and TRBJ1-5): SAVISQKPSRDICQRGTSLTIQCQVDSQVTMMFWYRQQPGQSLTLIATANQGSEATYESGFVIDKFPISRPNLTFSTLTVSNMSPEDSSIYLCSVGFGGGNQPQHFGDGTRLSIL.

On this clonotype: A read error may explain this, as a much larger clone is one base away. V usage is TRBV4-1 and J usage is TRBJ2-7; weak D call: TRBD1 (6 bases). The CDR3 covers 18 residues. Germline assignment: CDR1 MGHRA and CDR2 YSYEKL. The CDR3 region is CASSQEGTPSRISYEQCF. The CDR3, as DNA: TGCGCCAGCAGCCAAGAGGGGACACCATCCCGAATCTCCTACGAGCAGTGCTTC.

The sample holds many counts of this clonotype. The chain carries TRBV14 and TRBJ1-2, with D possibly TRBD1 on 6 matching bases. The ends were cut back, 4 bases at V and 2 bases at J, with 17 bases in the middle. CDR3 size: 16 residues. CDR1 and CDR2 from the germline V gene are SGHDN and FVKESK. CDR3 in DNA: TGTGCCAGCAGCCCCCGGACAGCTAGAGTAAACTATGGCTACACCTTC. It specifies CASSPRTARVNYGYTF.

The rearrangement joins TRBV4-2 to TRBJ2-5; the match to TRBD2 covers 12 bases. V lost 0 bases and J lost 4; bases outside the gene matches: 3. The CDR3 is 16 residues long. The germline V gene has CDR1 LGHNA and CDR2 YNFKEQ. DNA for the CDR3: TGTGCCAGCAGCCAAGATGGGGGACTAGCGGGAGAGACCCAGTACTTC. Protein product: CASSQDGGLAGETQYF.

This clonotype came up a few times. The DNA for the CDR3 is TGTGCCAGCAGCTTGCTTCAGGCTAACACTGAAGCTTTCTTT. It is translated as CASSLLQANTEAFF. The rearrangement joins TRBV5-5 to TRBJ1-1, with D unclear. The CDR3 length is 14 residues. Trimming pared 1 base from V and 2 bases from J, leaving 9 bases between. CDR1 is SGHKS, CDR2 YYEKEE, per germline (reference sequence). The whole variable domain, filled in from reference TRBV5-5 and TRBJ1-1, reads DAGVTQSPTHLIKTRGQQVTLRCSPISGHKSVSWYQQVLGQGPQFIFQYYEKEERGRGNFPDRFSARQFPNYSSELNVNALLLGDSALYLCASSLLQANTEAFFGQGTRLTVV.

This clonotype was counted at least ten times. V is TRBV12-3 or TRBV12-4 and J is TRBJ2-1, with 12 bases lining up with TRBD2. The ends lost 6 bases at V and 9 bases at J; junction bases unmatched: 3. The CDR3 contains 13 residues. Written as DNA, the CDR3 is TGTGCCAGCAGGGCACTAGCGGGAGGTGAGCAGTTCTTC. It codes for CASRALAGGEQFF.

As for this clonotype: A much larger clone sits a single nucleotide away, making a read error possible. The CDR3 here is CASGPTGPHQPQHF. DNA of the CDR3: TGTGCCAGCGGCCCTACAGGCCCCCATCAGCCCCAGCATTTT. The V and J genes are TRBV27 and TRBJ1-5; weak D call: TRBD1 (5 bases). The ends were cut back, 8 bases at V and 5 bases at J, with 16 bases in the middle. Germline assignment: CDR1 MNHEY and CDR2 SMNVEV (reference sequence). The CDR3 runs to 14 residues.

This clonotype showed up many times. The genes are TRBV19 and TRBJ1-2, with no clear D. Germline CDR1 reads LNHDA; CDR2 reads SQIVND (reference sequence). Trimming cost V 5 bases and J 4 bases, with 23 bases left between them. This CDR3 has 17 residues. CDR3 residues: CASSEFMTNRKTYGYTF. CDR3 DNA sequence: TGTGCCAGTAGTGAATTCATGACAAATCGAAAGACCTATGGCTACACCTTC.

The chain links TRBV9 to TRBJ1-3; D may be TRBD1 (6 bases). V lost 3 bases, J lost 6 bases, and 19 bases lay in between. CDR1 SGDLS and CDR2 YYNGEE come from the germline V gene. The CDR3 extends over 16 amino acids. The CDR3 bases are TGTGCCAGCAGCGAGGGGGTAGGGGCTGGTAAAAACACCATATATTTT. This sequence encodes CASSEGVGAGKNTIYF.